One and the same sample provided the 15 T cell receptor beta chains below, sequenced in a study of CD8 T cells in ankylosing spondylitis. TCRdb redid the calling of the 5' RACE reads with MiXCR, one entry per CDR3 protein. This sample yields about 400,000 distinct CDR3 sequences, of which about 22% are seen a single time; about a sixth belongs to the top ten. Whole-study results and caveats: Ankylosing spondylitis blood seemed to carry a telltale TCR beta motif made of roughly eight highly homologous variants.

No antigen has been assigned to these receptors. The specimen was blood, either unsorted or a sorted T cell fraction (not recorded which). These receptors originate from a male donor with ankylosing spondylitis.

The gene calls are TRBV7-9 and TRBJ2-7; D may correspond to TRBD1 or TRBD2 (7 bases each). Germline CDR1 is SEHNR and CDR2 is FQNEAQ (reference sequence). The CDR3 extends over 17 amino acids. V was trimmed by 5 bases and J by 3 bases, leaving 23 bases between them. The CDR3 bases are TGTGCCAGCAGCCGAGATTGGGAGGGGGCCCTTTTCTACGAGCAGTACTTC. It specifies CASSRDWEGALFYEQYF.

This clonotype has a handful of counts. This chain links TRBV6-5 with TRBJ1-3; TRBD1 is a possible D gene (6 bases). V shed 2 bases and J shed 4 bases, with 9 bases lying between them. The CDR3 extends over 14 amino acids. Germline CDR1 MNHEY, CDR2 SVGAGI. The CDR3 nucleotides read TGTGCCAGCAGTTACCCGGGGGCCGGAAACACCATATATTTT. It is translated as CASSYPGAGNTIYF.

This clonotype was seen at least ten times. The chain is built from TRBV28 and TRBJ2-3; D gene uncertain. V was trimmed by 5 bases and J by 2 bases, leaving 8 bases between them. The CDR3 is 13 residues long. Per germline, CDR1 MDHEN and CDR2 SYDVKM. The CDR3 sequence is CASSAPSTDTQYF. The CDR3 region has the DNA TGTGCCAGCAGTGCCCCCTCCACAGATACGCAGTATTTT.

This clonotype was detected once. The chain employs TRBV30 and TRBJ2-1; TRBD2 aligns across 11 bases. The CDR3 is 19 amino acids. Germline CDR1 and CDR2: GTSNPN and SVGIG (reference sequence). Germline trimming cut 2 bases from V and 1 base from J; bases unmatched to any gene: 13. CDR3 coding DNA: TGTGCCTGGAGTCCCCCCCGTAGCGGGAGGGCCGGTTCCTACAATGAGCAGTTCTTC. This gives the protein CAWSPPRSGRAGSYNEQFF.

This clonotype was seen a handful of times. The V and J genes are TRBV5-1 and TRBJ1-1; D unclear. CDR1 is SGHRS and CDR2 is YFSETQ in the germline V gene. Between the trimmed V and J ends, which lost 2 bases and 7 bases, there was a span of 15 bases. The CDR3 covers 14 residues. In DNA, the CDR3 is TGCGCCAGCAGCTTTAGCGCATCCCGGAGTGAAGCTTTCTTT. Its protein is CASSFSASRSEAFF.

The rearrangement links TRBV28 to TRBJ2-2, with a possible D match to TRBD2 (5 bases). CDR1 MDHEN and CDR2 SYDVKM come from the germline V gene. The CDR3 loop spans 15 amino acids. V was clipped by 5 bases and J by 0 bases, with 10 bases between them. The CDR3 region has the DNA TGTGCCAGCAGTCTGGGAGCTTCGAACACCGGGGAGCTGTTTTTT. It translates to CASSLGASNTGELFF.

The chain has TRBV19 and TRBJ2-5, with 9 bases that match TRBD2. Germline V lookup: CDR1 LNHDA, CDR2 SQIVND (reference sequence). CDR3 length: 15 amino acids. V trimming: 5 bases; J trimming: 0 bases; junction bases outside the gene matches: 4. CDR3 DNA sequence: TGTGCCAGTAGTCGGGCTAGCGGGAACCAAGAGACCCAGTACTTC. It codes for CASSRASGNQETQYF.

This clonotype was detected a few times. The chain employs TRBV6-2 or TRBV6-3 and TRBJ2-1; 7 positions match TRBD2. Germline V gene lookup returns CDR1 MNHEY and CDR2 SVGEGT. This CDR3 has 14 amino acids. Unmatched junction bases numbered 9, after V lost 9 bases and J lost 4 bases. The CDR3 region is CASESGGRYNEQFF. The CDR3 DNA reads TGTGCCAGTGAGTCGGGAGGCAGGTACAATGAGCAGTTCTTC.

The V and J genes are TRBV7-2 and TRBJ1-1; weak D call: TRBD1 (5 bases). The ends were cut back, 8 bases at V and 1 base at J, with 14 bases in the middle. Germline V lookup: CDR1 SGHTA, CDR2 FQGNSA. This CDR3 has 14 residues. CDR3 residues: CASRGRATNTEAFF. Here the CDR3 DNA reads TGTGCCAGCCGGGGCAGGGCAACGAACACTGAAGCTTTCTTT.

The V gene is TRBV5-1, the J gene TRBJ1-1, with D possibly matching TRBD1 (5 bases). Germline-derived CDR1 and CDR2 are SGHRS and YFSETQ. Trimming pared 0 bases from V and 5 bases from J, leaving 14 bases between. The CDR3 is made up of 15 amino acids. The CDR3 protein is CASSLEAGMGTEAFF. The DNA of the CDR3 is TGCGCCAGCAGCTTGGAGGCAGGGATGGGGACTGAAGCTTTCTTT.

This chain uses TRBV7-3 with TRBJ2-7; weak D call: TRBD2 (5 bases). CDR3 size: 14 residues. Trimming removed 9 bases at V and 3 bases at J, with 18 bases between. Germline-derived CDR1 and CDR2 are SGHTA and FQGTGA. Here the CDR3 reads CARPDNGEYYEQYF. CDR3 DNA: TGTGCCAGGCCCGACAACGGGGAATACTACGAGCAGTACTTC.

The rearrangement links TRBV7-8 to TRBJ2-7; D is possibly TRBD1 (6 bases). The germline CDR1 and CDR2 sequences are SGHVS and FQNEAQ. V lost 3 bases and J 3 bases, leaving 15 bases between the germline ends. The CDR3 is 15 residues long. The CDR3 sequence: CASSFLPGHVYEQYF. CDR3 bases: TGTGCCAGCAGCTTCTTACCGGGACACGTCTACGAGCAGTACTTC.

This clonotype was recorded once. The chain carries TRBV6-2 or TRBV6-3 and TRBJ2-1; D remains ambiguous. The germline V gene encodes CDR1 MNHEY and CDR2 SVGEGT. V dropped 7 bases and J dropped 0 bases, with 19 bases sitting between them. This CDR3 comprises 17 residues. CDR3 in amino acids: CASKKIGAMSSYNEQFF. The CDR3, as DNA: TGTGCCAGCAAAAAAATCGGCGCGATGAGCTCCTACAATGAGCAGTTCTTC.

This clonotype was seen a few times. The CDR3 region has the DNA TGTGCCAGCAACCCCGAAAGGGACAGCGGATACGAGCAGTACTTC. The encoded protein is CASNPERDSGYEQYF. The chain uses TRBV27 and TRBJ2-7; TRBD1 matches at 7 bases. The trim removed 7 bases at V and 4 bases at J, leaving 13 bases unmatched. CDR3 length equals 15 residues. Per the germline V gene, CDR1 is MNHEY and CDR2 is SMNVEV (reference sequence).

There are a few counts of this clonotype. V usage is TRBV20-1 and J usage is TRBJ2-7, with 7 bases fitting TRBD2. The junction had 8 bases not matched to a gene; V was cut back by 0 bases and J by 6 bases. Germline V gene data show CDR1 as DFQATT and CDR2 as SNEGSKA (reference sequence). There are 14 residues in the CDR3. The CDR3 region is CSAREGGTHPEQYF. Written as DNA, the CDR3 is TGCAGTGCTAGAGAGGGAGGGACCCACCCCGAGCAGTACTTC.